Listed below are T cell receptor beta chains from one sample, sequenced in a study of CD8 T cells in Susac syndrome. TCRdb analysed the immunoSEQ multiplex PCR reads with MiXCR anew, one entry per CDR3 protein. The table shows 200,000 to 300,000 distinct CDR3 sequences, with about 94% occurring only once. The sample taken for sequencing was CD4+ T cells from PBMCs. The receptor set was obtained from a human donor with multiple sclerosis. CDR3s include the opening cysteine and the closing phenylalanine or tryptophan. D genes are given only for firm matches.

j_gene: TRBJ2-5; d_gene: NA; v_gene: TRBV7-9; CDR3aa: CASTQIRDTRGQETQYF; CDR3nt: TGTGCCAGCACCCAAATCCGGGACACCCGTGGCCAAGAGACCCAGTACTTC
j_gene: TRBJ2-1; d_gene: NA; v_gene: TRBV11-2; CDR3aa: CASSPVGSYNEQFF; CDR3nt: TGTGCCAGCAGCCCGGTGGGGTCCTACAATGAGCAGTTCTTC
j_gene: TRBJ2-2; d_gene: NA; v_gene: TRBV27; CDR3aa: CASTTGELFF; CDR3nt: TGTGCCAGCACCACCGGGGAGCTGTTTTTT
j_gene: TRBJ1-6; d_gene: NA; v_gene: TRBV7-8; CDR3aa: CASSLGTPNSPLHF; CDR3nt: TGTGCCAGCAGCTTAGGGACACCAAATTCACCCCTCCACTTT
j_gene: TRBJ1-6; d_gene: NA; v_gene: TRBV5-1; CDR3aa: CASSLAVSSSPLHF; CDR3nt: TGCGCCAGCAGCTTGGCAGTCTCCAGTTCACCCCTCCACTTT
j_gene: TRBJ2-1; d_gene: NA; v_gene: TRBV12-3/TRBV12-4; CDR3aa: CASSFDVHNTYNEQFF; CDR3nt: TGTGCCAGCAGCTTCGACGTACATAACACCTACAATGAGCAGTTCTTC
j_gene: TRBJ1-6; d_gene: NA; v_gene: TRBV12-3/TRBV12-4; CDR3aa: CASSLQGDSPLHF; CDR3nt: TGTGCCAGCAGTTTGCAGGGAGATTCACCCCTCCACTTT
j_gene: TRBJ2-3; d_gene: TRBD1; v_gene: TRBV5-1; CDR3aa: CASSLEGQGIDTQYF; CDR3nt: TGCGCCAGCAGCTTGGAGGGACAGGGAATAGATACGCAGTATTTT
j_gene: TRBJ1-6; d_gene: NA; v_gene: TRBV7-2; CDR3aa: CASSLQEAPLHF; CDR3nt: TGTGCCAGCAGCTTACAGGAAGCACCCCTCCACTTT
j_gene: TRBJ1-1; d_gene: TRBD1; v_gene: TRBV20-1; CDR3aa: CSASAGQGLIAFF; CDR3nt: TGCAGTGCTAGCGCGGGACAGGGGCTTATCGCTTTCTTT
j_gene: TRBJ1-6; d_gene: NA; v_gene: TRBV12-3/TRBV12-4; CDR3aa: CASRSPGGASYNSPLHF; CDR3nt: TGTGCCAGCAGATCCCCGGGGGGAGCGTCCTATAATTCACCCCTCCACTTT